This record concerns one T cell receptor beta chain sequence. Its antigen is unknown. A read error may account for a junction end that differs from germline. Other nucleotide sequences in the sample specify the same CDR3. No infections or other immune events were documented during collection. This entry comes from a study of identifying expanded T cells in peripheral blood. Study observations and caveats: Two-week clone count variance significantly increased as total template count grew. Differentially abundant clones: roughly 1.2 between replicates, 16.4 at approximately two weeks, 19 to 20 at four.

Profiled with immunoSEQ multiplex PCR; TCRdb holds only in-frame clones, not every one. The table includes tens of thousands of clones, about 83% detected once. This TCR was recovered from a person aged 18 to 75 in good health. The material sequenced was blood.

CDR3 in DNA: TGTAGCGTTGGGACAGGGGGACTAACTGAGCAGTTCTTC. This sequence encodes CSVGTGGLTEQFF. The gene calls are TRBV29-1 and TRBJ2-1; 11 positions agree with TRBD1. CDR1 and CDR2 (germline): SQVTM, ANQGSEA. The CDR3 runs 13 residues.